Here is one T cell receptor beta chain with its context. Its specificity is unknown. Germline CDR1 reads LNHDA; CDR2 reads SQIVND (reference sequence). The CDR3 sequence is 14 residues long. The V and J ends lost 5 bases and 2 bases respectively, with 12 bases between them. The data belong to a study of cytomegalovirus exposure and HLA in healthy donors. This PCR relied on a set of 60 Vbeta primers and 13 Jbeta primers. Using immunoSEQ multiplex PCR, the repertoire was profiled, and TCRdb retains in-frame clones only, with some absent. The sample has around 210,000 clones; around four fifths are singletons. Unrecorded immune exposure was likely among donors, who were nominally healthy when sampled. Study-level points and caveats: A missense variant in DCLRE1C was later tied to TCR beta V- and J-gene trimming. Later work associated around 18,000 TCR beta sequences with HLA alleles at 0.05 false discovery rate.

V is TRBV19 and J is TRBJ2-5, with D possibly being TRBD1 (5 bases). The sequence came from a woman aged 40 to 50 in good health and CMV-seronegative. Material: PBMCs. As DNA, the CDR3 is TGTGCCAGTAGTCTCGGCAGGGCTCAAGAGACCCAGTACTTC. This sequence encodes CASSLGRAQETQYF.